These 12 T cell receptor beta chains share one sample of origin, sequenced in a study of T cells in Graves' hyperthyroidism and ophthalmopathy. Researchers amplified the TCR beta CDR3 regions from RNA transcripts. In the first-round RT-PCR of the TCR CDR3, the HTBI primer set was used. From the multiplex PCR reads, TCRdb called clonotypes with MiXCR, one entry per CDR3 protein. Among about 680,000 distinct CDR3 sequences, 30% to 40% were seen once, and the ten largest hold around a third. The source material was blood. These receptors all stem from a middle-aged woman with Graves' hyperthyroidism.

This CDR3 is CASSEFGAGGSNEQYF. The CDR3 DNA reads as TGTGCCAGCAGTGAATTCGGAGCGGGAGGAAGCAATGAGCAGTACTTC. The chain carries TRBV25-1 and TRBJ2-7, with TRBD2 matching 9 bases. Germline V gene data show CDR1 as MGHDK and CDR2 as SYGVNS. Unmatched junction bases numbered 11, after V lost 1 base and J lost 7 bases. This CDR3 has 16 residues.

The rearrangement links TRBV10-3 to TRBJ1-2; 7 nucleotides align to TRBD1. The CDR3 is 18 amino acids. Trimming removed 3 bases from V and 5 bases from J; junction bases left unmatched: 18. Germline V lookup: CDR1 ENHRY, CDR2 SYGVKD. CDR3 protein: CAISEGPYLTQGRYGYTF. For the CDR3, the DNA is TGTGCCATCAGTGAAGGGCCTTATCTCACACAGGGGAGATATGGCTACACCTTC.

The chain is built from TRBV15 and TRBJ1-3; maybe TRBD1 (5 bases). The CDR3 covers 16 residues. Germline CDR1 reads LNHNV; CDR2 reads YYDKDF (reference sequence). Trimming took off 1 base at V and 2 bases at J, with 12 bases between the two ends. The CDR3 sequence is CATSRAGASPGNTIYF. The CDR3 nucleotides read TGTGCCACCAGCAGAGCCGGGGCTAGCCCTGGAAACACCATATATTTT.

V gene TRBV6-6 combines with J gene TRBJ2-7; 7 nucleotides align to TRBD1. The ends lost 6 bases at V and 2 bases at J; junction bases unmatched: 13. CDR1 and CDR2 (germline): MNHNY, SVGAGI (reference sequence). The CDR3 is 16 residues long. Here the CDR3 DNA reads TGTGCCAGCAGCACGTCCGAGGGGGCAGGGGCCTACGAGCAGTACTTC. Protein product: CASSTSEGAGAYEQYF.

As regards this clonotype: Being one base from a much bigger clone, this may be a read error. The chain combines TRBV10-1 with TRBJ2-2, with D perhaps matching TRBD1 or TRBD2 (6 bases each). Germline CDR1 is WNHNN and CDR2 is SYGVQD (reference sequence). There are 14 residues in the CDR3. CDR3 nucleotides: TGCGCCAGCAGTGAAGGGGGGCGATCCGGGGAGCCGTTTTTT. This codes for CASSEGGRSGEPFF.

Remarks on this clonotype: A single base separates this from a much larger clone, so it may be a read error. The chain carries TRBV20-1 and TRBJ2-7; TRBD2 aligns across 9 bases. Germline CDR1 DFQATT, CDR2 SNEGSKA (reference sequence). CDR3 size: 14 residues. V was pared by 0 bases and J by 4 bases, with 4 bases of the junction left unmatched. CDR3 protein: CSAREVLAGYEQYF. CDR3 bases: TGCAGTGCTAGAGAGGTCCTAGCGGGATACGAGCAGTACTTC.

This chain uses TRBV4-3 with TRBJ1-2; no reliable D call. The CDR3 has 15 amino acids. Between the trimmed V and J ends, which lost 0 bases and 0 bases, there was a span of 8 bases. Germline-derived CDR1 and CDR2 are LGHNA and YSLEER. CDR3 bases: TGCGCCAGCAGCCAAGATCTTATCGCTAACTATGGCTACACCTTC. It encodes CASSQDLIANYGYTF.

The V and J genes are TRBV7-9 and TRBJ1-2; a possible D gene is TRBD1 (6 bases). Trimming removed 5 bases from V and 6 bases from J, with 19 bases in between. This CDR3 contains 15 residues. Germline V CDR1 and CDR2: SEHNR, FQNEAQ (reference sequence). The CDR3 DNA reads TGTGCCAGCAGCGAACAAACGCTACAGGGTAATGGCTACACCTTC. It yields the protein CASSEQTLQGNGYTF.

V usage is TRBV13 and J usage is TRBJ1-2; 7 nucleotides line up with TRBD1. The CDR3 has 19 residues. Trimming removed 1 base from V and 0 bases from J; junction bases left unmatched: 14. Germline loops: CDR1 PRHDT, CDR2 FYEKMQ (reference sequence). The CDR3 here is CASSLEGSWDRRANYGYTF. The CDR3 DNA reads TGTGCCAGCAGCTTAGAAGGGAGTTGGGACAGAAGAGCTAACTATGGCTACACCTTC.

The rearrangement joins TRBV5-6 to TRBJ2-7; weak D call: TRBD1 (5 bases). From germline, CDR1 is SGHDT and CDR2 YYEEEE. The CDR3 consists of 14 residues. Trimming removed 5 bases at V and 6 bases at J, with 18 bases between. The CDR3 nucleotides read TGTGCCAGCAGTTTCAGGCAGGGTGGTCGCGAGCAGTACTTC. Translated: CASSFRQGGREQYF.

The chain combines TRBV20-1 with TRBJ2-3; the D is unclear. This CDR3 region has 15 residues. V gave up 0 bases and J gave up 4 bases, with 14 bases separating them. Germline V gene data show CDR1 as DFQATT and CDR2 as SNEGSKA (reference sequence). CDR3 DNA: TGCAGTGCTAGAGATCTTGACTCGCATCCAGATACGCAGTATTTT. Its protein is CSARDLDSHPDTQYF.

V and J are TRBV7-2 and TRBJ1-2, with a possible D match to TRBD1 (5 bases). This CDR3 region has 14 residues. Germline CDR1 reads SGHTA; CDR2 reads FQGNSA. Trimming left V 5 bases short and J 4 bases short, with 14 bases between. CDR3 coding DNA: TGTGCCAGCAGCGTAGGGGACGGAGTCTATGGCTACACCTTC. Its translation is CASSVGDGVYGYTF. Full variable domain (missing parts from reference TRBV7-2 and TRBJ1-2): GAGVSQSPSNKVTEKGKDVELRCDPISGHTALYWYRQSLGQGLEFLIYFQGNSAPDKSGLPSDRFSAERTGGSVSTLTIQRTQQEDSAVYLCASSVGDGVYGYTFGSGTRLTVV.